The 21 T cell receptor beta chains presented below share a single source sample, sequenced in a study of blood T cell repertoires in COVID-19. TCRdb's copy holds only in-frame clones and misses some; the assay was immunoSEQ multiplex PCR. The sample holds 150,000 or so clones, about 81% seen once. Material for sequencing was peripheral blood. Receptor source: a man aged 55-75 years with active or convalescent COVID-19.

This clone was seen only a few times. The CDR3 sequence: CASRPWVRPYEQYF. As DNA, the CDR3 is TGTGCCAGCAGACCCTGGGTGAGGCCATACGAGCAGTACTTC. The chain links TRBV27 to TRBJ2-7; D call uncertain. The germline V gene has CDR1 MNHEY and CDR2 SMNVEV (reference sequence). V was shortened by 6 bases and J by 4 bases, with 16 bases between the two germline ends. This CDR3 spans 14 amino acids.

The chain links TRBV5-1 to TRBJ1-6; no firm D call. Per germline, CDR1 SGHRS and CDR2 YFSETQ. The CDR3 covers 16 residues. V was clipped by 0 bases and J by 0 bases, with 7 bases between them. The CDR3 here is CASSLDVSSYNSPLHF. Here the CDR3 DNA reads TGCGCCAGCAGCTTGGATGTCAGCTCCTATAATTCACCCCTCCACTTT.

The chain has TRBV4-1 and TRBJ1-5, with 9 bases matching TRBD1. The CDR3 runs 17 residues. Germline CDR1 is MGHRA and CDR2 is YSYEKL. V was pared by 3 bases and J by 0 bases, with 6 bases of the junction left unmatched. CDR3 loop: CASSQGTGQGSNQPQHF. CDR3 sequence (DNA): TGCGCCAGCAGCCAGGGTACGGGACAGGGTAGCAATCAGCCCCAGCATTTT.

The chain joins TRBV19 to TRBJ1-5; a possible D gene is TRBD1 (5 bases). The germline gives CDR1 LNHDA, CDR2 SQIVND (reference sequence). This CDR3 has 14 residues. Trimming removed 3 bases at V and 2 bases at J, with 8 bases between. CDR3 DNA sequence: TGTGCCAGTAGTATTAGCAGGGGCAATCAGCCCCAGCATTTT. It is translated as CASSISRGNQPQHF.

The chain recombines TRBV5-1 with TRBJ2-7; tentative D call: TRBD1 (6 bases). This CDR3 has 14 amino acids. The V and J ends lost 2 bases and 0 bases respectively, with 9 bases between them. In germline, CDR1 is SGHRS, CDR2 YFSETQ. The CDR3 DNA is TGCGCCAGCAGCTTTACAGGGAGCTCCTACGAGCAGTACTTC. Translation gives CASSFTGSSYEQYF.

This chain's CDR3 is CASSALQGRQDTQYF. DNA for the CDR3: TGTGCCAGCAGCGCCTTACAGGGCCGGCAGGATACGCAGTATTTT. The rearrangement links TRBV11-2 to TRBJ2-3; weak D call: TRBD1 (6 bases). The V end lost 5 bases, the J end lost 6 bases, and 18 bases lay between the germline ends. CDR1 is SGHAT and CDR2 is FQNNGV in the germline V gene. This CDR3 has 15 residues.

The genes are TRBV28 and TRBJ1-2; weak D call: TRBD1 (5 bases). CDR3 length: 13 residues. The germline V gene has CDR1 MDHEN and CDR2 SYDVKM. V lost 6 bases and J 3 bases, leaving 11 bases between the germline ends. Written as DNA, the CDR3 is TGTGCCAGCAGGCGACAGTCACACTATGGCTACACCTTC. Its translation: CASRRQSHYGYTF.

V is TRBV9 and J is TRBJ1-1; tentatively, D is TRBD1 (5 bases). The germline gives CDR1 SGDLS, CDR2 YYNGEE. The CDR3 sequence is 15 residues long. V gave up 2 bases and J gave up 0 bases, with 11 bases separating them. For the CDR3, the DNA is TGTGCCAGCAGCGTGTCGCCAGGGATGAACACTGAAGCTTTCTTT. Translating it yields CASSVSPGMNTEAFF.

V is TRBV5-1 and J is TRBJ2-1; tentative D call: TRBD1 (5 bases). The CDR3 has 15 amino acids. The V gene lost 3 bases and the J gene lost 7 bases, with 17 bases spanning the gap. The germline V gene has CDR1 SGHRS and CDR2 YFSETQ. CDR3 bases: TGCGCCAGCAGCTCGACAGTGACAACCCGGAATGAGCAGTTCTTC. Translation: CASSSTVTTRNEQFF.

V and J are TRBV19 and TRBJ2-1; TRBD2 matches at 7 bases. The CDR3 consists of 16 residues. The V and J ends lost 6 bases and 7 bases, in that order; junction bases with no gene match: 15. Germline lookup yields CDR1 LNHDA and CDR2 SQIVND (reference sequence). CDR3 in DNA: TGTGCCAGTAGCCCGCCGGGGGGTTCAAGAAGTAATGAGCAGTTCTTC. As protein: CASSPPGGSRSNEQFF.

The rearrangement links TRBV5-1 to TRBJ2-5; TRBD2 aligns across 7 bases. Germline assignment: CDR1 SGHRS and CDR2 YFSETQ. V lost 0 bases to trimming and J lost 1 base; unmatched junction nucleotides: 6. The CDR3 is made up of 16 amino acids. CDR3 nucleotide sequence: TGCGCCAGCAGCTTGGTGGCCAGCGGGATCCAAGAGACCCAGTACTTC. Its protein is CASSLVASGIQETQYF. The variable domain in full, completed from reference TRBV5-1 and TRBJ2-5, reads KAGVTQTPRYLIKTRGQQVTLSCSPISGHRSVSWYQQTPGQGLQFLFEYFSETQRNKGNFPGRFSGRQFSNSRSEMNVSTLELGDSALYLCASSLVASGIQETQYFGPGTRLLVL.

This clone is deemed medium-sized. The chain links TRBV2 to TRBJ2-1; perhaps TRBD2 as D (6 bases). In germline, CDR1 is SNHLY, CDR2 FYNNEI. V dropped 10 bases and J dropped 9 bases, with 10 bases sitting between them. The CDR3 spans 10 residues. CDR3 protein: CAILSGEQFF. In nucleotides, the CDR3 is TGTGCCATTCTTAGCGGTGAGCAGTTCTTC.

This clone has only a few counts. V is TRBV2 and J is TRBJ1-1; no definite D call. The CDR3 length is 14 residues. Germline V gene data show CDR1 as SNHLY and CDR2 as FYNNEI. V was trimmed by 8 bases and J by 7 bases, leaving 20 bases between them. Here the CDR3 DNA reads TGTGCCAGCTCAGTGAAGCCGGGAACCCTTGAAGCTTTCTTT. Translating it yields CASSVKPGTLEAFF.

V and J are TRBV12-3 or TRBV12-4 and TRBJ2-5; unclear D gene. CDR3 length: 13 amino acids. V dropped 3 bases and J dropped 2 bases, with 7 bases sitting between them. The CDR3 loop is CASSLHQQETQYF. The CDR3 nucleotides are TGTGCCAGCAGTTTGCATCAGCAAGAGACCCAGTACTTC.

This clone was seen just once. The genes are TRBV3-1 (or the pseudogene TRBV3-2) and TRBJ2-7, with unresolved D. Germline lookup yields CDR1 LGHDT and CDR2 YNNKEL (reference sequence). V shed 2 bases and J shed 0 bases, with 8 bases lying between them. The CDR3 has 14 amino acids. The DNA for the CDR3 is TGTGCCAGCAGCCAATCTACAGCCTCCTACGAGCAGTACTTC. Translation gives CASSQSTASYEQYF.

V usage is TRBV7-9 and J usage is TRBJ2-4, with 7 positions matching TRBD1. Germline V gene data show CDR1 as SEHNR and CDR2 as FQNEAQ (reference sequence). This CDR3 is built from 12 residues. V was clipped by 3 bases and J by 13 bases; unmatched bases: 6. Written as DNA, the CDR3 is TGTGCCAGCAGCTTCGTCCCGGGACAGCAGTACTTC. Translated: CASSFVPGQQYF. The full variable domain, rest sourced from reference TRBV7-9 and TRBJ2-4, is DTGVSQNPRHKITKRGQNVTFRCDPISEHNRLYWYRQTLGQGPEFLTYFQNEAQLEKSRLLSDRFSAERPKGSFSTLEIQRTEQGDSAMYLCASSFVPGQQYFGAGTRLSVL.

The chain joins TRBV2 to TRBJ1-1; the D gene is possibly TRBD1 (6 bases). Looked up from germline, CDR1 is SNHLY and CDR2 is FYNNEI. CDR3 size: 13 residues. The V and J ends lost 6 bases and 4 bases respectively, with 12 bases between them. The CDR3 sequence: CASRTQGTTEAFF. CDR3 nucleotide sequence: TGTGCCAGCAGGACACAGGGAACCACTGAAGCTTTCTTT.

The CDR3 DNA sequence: TGCGCCAGCAGCCCGGGACAGGGGTGGGAAAAACTGTTTTTT. This encodes CASSPGQGWEKLFF. V and J are TRBV5-1 and TRBJ1-4; 10 bases match TRBD1. With 4 bases clipped from V and 8 bases from J, the junction kept 5 bases outside the gene matches. The CDR3 loop spans 14 amino acids. Germline loops: CDR1 SGHRS, CDR2 YFSETQ.

The CDR3 reads CASSPTGTSNSPLHF. In DNA, the CDR3 is TGTGCCAGCAGCCCAACCGGGACATCCAATTCACCCCTCCACTTT. The chain recombines TRBV5-6 with TRBJ1-6; TRBD1 might be the D (6 bases). Germline V lookup: CDR1 SGHDT, CDR2 YYEEEE. This CDR3 has 15 residues. Deletions cut 4 bases from V and 7 bases from J, with 15 bases between.

CDR3 sequence: CASRQGAGGYTF. The CDR3, as DNA: TGTGCCAGCCGACAGGGGGCAGGGGGCTACACCTTC. This rearrangement joins TRBV2 to TRBJ1-2; 10 nucleotides match TRBD1. The CDR3 runs 12 residues. Germline CDR1 is SNHLY and CDR2 is FYNNEI. Trimming at V came to 8 bases and at J to 8 bases, leaving 5 bases not matched to a gene.

The chain employs TRBV28 and TRBJ2-6, with D perhaps TRBD2 (5 bases). Trimming cost V 1 base and J 0 bases, with 13 bases left between them. Germline assignment: CDR1 MDHEN and CDR2 SYDVKM. The CDR3 is made up of 18 amino acids. CDR3 DNA: TGTGCCAGCAGTTTATATCTCGACCTAGCCTCTGGGGCCAACGTCCTGACTTTC. This sequence encodes CASSLYLDLASGANVLTF.